A single sample is the source of the 9 T cell receptor beta chains below, sequenced in a study of blood T cell repertoires in COVID-19. This table comes from immunoSEQ multiplex PCR, and its TCRdb copy is limited to in-frame clones, with some not included. The sample carries over 70,000 clones, 60% to 80% recorded once. Sequenced: peripheral blood. The receptors come from a man in his 70s with active or convalescent COVID-19.

The rearrangement uses TRBV11-3 and TRBJ2-1; 11 nucleotides line up with TRBD2. The J segment lost 6 bases and the V segment lost 5 bases, leaving 3 bases of the junction unmatched. Germline CDR1 and CDR2: SGHNT and YENEEA. The CDR3 totals 14 residues. CDR3 sequence reads: CASSVLAGANEQFF. The CDR3 region has the DNA TGTGCCAGCAGCGTACTAGCGGGAGCCAATGAGCAGTTCTTC.

The chain joins TRBV4-1 to TRBJ2-7; 9 bases agree with TRBD2. This CDR3 is built from 16 residues. The J segment lost 3 bases and the V segment lost 1 base, leaving 7 bases of the junction unmatched. Germline assignment: CDR1 MGHRA and CDR2 YSYEKL. The CDR3 region has the DNA TGCGCCAGCAGCCAAGTTAGTAGCGGGGGTAGCTACGAGCAGTACTTC. Protein product: CASSQVSSGGSYEQYF.

V and J are TRBV9 and TRBJ1-1, with D perhaps matching TRBD1 (6 bases). Per germline, CDR1 SGDLS and CDR2 YYNGEE. The CDR3 spans 15 residues. The V end lost 4 bases, the J end lost 6 bases, and 19 bases lay between the germline ends. CDR3 protein: CASSPPRGKGAEAFF. The CDR3 nucleotides read TGTGCCAGCAGCCCCCCCAGGGGAAAGGGGGCTGAAGCTTTCTTT.

This clone has just a few counts. The chain carries TRBV27 and TRBJ2-2, with a tentative D call TRBD1 (5 bases). CDR3 length: 14 residues. V was shortened by 5 bases and J by 3 bases, with 10 bases between the two germline ends. Germline-derived CDR1 and CDR2 are MNHEY and SMNVEV (reference sequence). CDR3 sequence (DNA): TGTGCCAGCAGTCTGCAGACAGACACCGGGGAGCTGTTTTTT. Encoded protein: CASSLQTDTGELFF.

This clone appeared a single time. The chain has TRBV5-1 and TRBJ2-1, with D possibly TRBD1 on 6 matching bases. CDR3 length: 15 residues. CDR1 is SGHRS and CDR2 is YFSETQ in the germline V gene. The V end was cut by 4 bases, the J end by 0 bases, with 11 bases between. The CDR3 nucleotides read TGCGCCAGCAGCAGAGACAGGAGCTCCTACAATGAGCAGTTCTTC. Translated, it gives CASSRDRSSYNEQFF. Together with reference TRBV5-1 and TRBJ2-1, the CDR3 gives the full variable domain: KAGVTQTPRYLIKTRGQQVTLSCSPISGHRSVSWYQQTPGQGLQFLFEYFSETQRNKGNFPGRFSGRQFSNSRSEMNVSTLELGDSALYLCASSRDRSSYNEQFFGPGTRLTVL.

This clone was found a few times. The rearrangement uses TRBV28 and TRBJ2-1, with 8 bases identical to TRBD2. The V gene end was trimmed by 6 bases and the J gene end by 9 bases; junction bases not matched to a gene: 13. The CDR3 extends over 15 amino acids. Per the germline V gene, CDR1 is MDHEN and CDR2 is SYDVKM. CDR3 region: CASSPAGTSHLEQFF. CDR3 nucleotides: TGTGCCAGCAGCCCCGCAGGGACTAGTCATCTTGAGCAGTTCTTC.

This rearrangement joins TRBV27 to TRBJ1-5; tentatively, D is TRBD1 (6 bases). V dropped 6 bases and J dropped 7 bases, with 19 bases sitting between them. The CDR3 is 15 residues long. The germline gives CDR1 MNHEY, CDR2 SMNVEV (reference sequence). The CDR3 loop reads CASSRKQGIGQPQHF. The CDR3 nucleotides are TGTGCCAGCAGCCGAAAACAGGGTATCGGACAGCCCCAGCATTTT.

The gene calls are TRBV27 and TRBJ1-5; no clear D. The CDR3 spans 15 residues. The germline V gene encodes CDR1 MNHEY and CDR2 SMNVEV (reference sequence). V shed 6 bases and J shed 4 bases, with 16 bases lying between them. The CDR3 DNA is TGTGCCAGCAGCCCCAAGGCCGGGTGGAATCAGCCCCAGCATTTT. The encoded protein is CASSPKAGWNQPQHF.

The chain joins TRBV2 to TRBJ1-4; TRBD1 agrees at 10 bases. The J segment lost 7 bases and the V segment lost 7 bases, leaving 3 bases of the junction unmatched. Germline V lookup: CDR1 SNHLY, CDR2 FYNNEI. CDR3 length: 13 amino acids. The DNA for the CDR3 is TGTGCCAGCATCAGGACAGGGGGTGAAAAACTGTTTTTT. As protein: CASIRTGGEKLFF.